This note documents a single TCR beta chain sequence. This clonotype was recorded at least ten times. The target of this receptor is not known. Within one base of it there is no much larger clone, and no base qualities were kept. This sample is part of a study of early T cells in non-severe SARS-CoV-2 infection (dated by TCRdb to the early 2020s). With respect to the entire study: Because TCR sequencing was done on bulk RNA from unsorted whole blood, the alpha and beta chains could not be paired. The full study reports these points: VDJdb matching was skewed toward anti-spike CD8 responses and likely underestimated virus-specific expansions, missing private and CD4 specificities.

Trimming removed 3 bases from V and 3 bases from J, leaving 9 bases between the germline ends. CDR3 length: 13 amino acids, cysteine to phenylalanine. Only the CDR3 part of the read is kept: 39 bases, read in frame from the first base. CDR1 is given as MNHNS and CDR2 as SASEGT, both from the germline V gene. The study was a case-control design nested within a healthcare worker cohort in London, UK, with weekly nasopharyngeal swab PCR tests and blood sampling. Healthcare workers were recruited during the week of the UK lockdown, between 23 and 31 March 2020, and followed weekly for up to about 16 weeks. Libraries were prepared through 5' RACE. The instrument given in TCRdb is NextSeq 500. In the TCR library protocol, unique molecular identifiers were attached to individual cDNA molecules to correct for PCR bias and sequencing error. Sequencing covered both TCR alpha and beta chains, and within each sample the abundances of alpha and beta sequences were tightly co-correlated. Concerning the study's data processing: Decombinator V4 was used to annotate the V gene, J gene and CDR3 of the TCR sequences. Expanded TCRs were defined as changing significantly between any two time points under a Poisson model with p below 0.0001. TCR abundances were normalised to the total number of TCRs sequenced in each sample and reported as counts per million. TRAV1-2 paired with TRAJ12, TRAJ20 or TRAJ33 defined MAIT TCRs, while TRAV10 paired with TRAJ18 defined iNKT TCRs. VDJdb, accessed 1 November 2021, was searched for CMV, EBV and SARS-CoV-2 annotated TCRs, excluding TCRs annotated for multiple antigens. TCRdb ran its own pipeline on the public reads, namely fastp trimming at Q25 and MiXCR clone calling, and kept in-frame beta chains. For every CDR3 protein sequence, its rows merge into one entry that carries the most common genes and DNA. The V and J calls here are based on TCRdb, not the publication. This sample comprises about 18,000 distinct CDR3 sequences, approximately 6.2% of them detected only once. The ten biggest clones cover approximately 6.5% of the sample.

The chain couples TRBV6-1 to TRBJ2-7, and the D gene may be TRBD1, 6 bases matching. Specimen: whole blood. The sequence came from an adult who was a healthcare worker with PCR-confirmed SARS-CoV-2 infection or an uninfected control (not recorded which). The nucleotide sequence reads TGTGCCAGCAGTGACCAGGGGCGCTACGAGCAGTACTTC. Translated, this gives CASSDQGRYEQYF.